A single sample is the source of the 23 T cell receptor beta chains below, sequenced in a study of T-cell memory formation after mild COVID-19. MiXCR, applied by TCRdb to the 5' RACE reads, yields one record per CDR3 protein. The sample lists about 110,000 distinct CDR3 sequences, around 17% occurring once. The source material was PBMCs or a T cell subset sorted from them (not recorded which). These receptors originate from a young man who had mild COVID-19 (a few samples of this study predate the infection). Cell type and time point are not known.

The rearrangement uses TRBV28 and TRBJ2-5, with D hard to call. In germline, CDR1 is MDHEN, CDR2 SYDVKM. V was clipped by 10 bases and J by 5 bases, with 8 bases between them. The CDR3 runs 10 residues. The CDR3 reads CATLRETQYF. The CDR3 bases are TGTGCCACCCTGAGGGAGACCCAGTACTTC.

In its sample, this clonotype was seen a few times. The chain combines TRBV7-9 with TRBJ1-6; unclear D gene. The CDR3 extends over 12 amino acids. Germline V gives CDR1 SEHNR, CDR2 FQNEAQ (reference sequence). Trimming took 5 bases from V and 7 from J, leaving 6 bases between them. CDR3 region: CASSVTNSPLHF. The CDR3 region has the DNA TGTGCCAGCAGCGTGACGAATTCACCCCTCCACTTT.

V gene TRBV4-1 combines with J gene TRBJ1-6; the D gene is possibly TRBD1 (6 bases). Germline loops: CDR1 MGHRA, CDR2 YSYEKL. V gave up 7 bases and J gave up 5 bases, with 12 bases separating them. This CDR3 has 14 amino acids. The CDR3: CASNQGSHNSPLHF. CDR3 nucleotides: TGCGCCAGCAACCAGGGGTCCCATAATTCACCCCTCCACTTT.

Only a few counts were recorded for this clonotype. This chain connects TRBV28 to TRBJ2-5; 10 bases agree with TRBD2. CDR1 and CDR2 from the germline V gene are MDHEN and SYDVKM. With 8 bases clipped from V and 4 bases from J, the junction kept 10 bases outside the gene matches. The CDR3 has 15 residues. DNA of the CDR3: TGTGCCAGCCGGTCCTCCGAGCGGGGGGGAGAGACCCAGTACTTC. Its translation is CASRSSERGGETQYF.

The sample holds many counts of this clonotype. This rearrangement joins TRBV7-2 to TRBJ2-5; D is ambiguous. V shed 1 base and J shed 5 bases, with 8 bases lying between them. CDR1 SGHTA and CDR2 FQGNSA come from the germline V gene. This CDR3 has 13 amino acids. CDR3 sequence: CASSLGNRETQYF. The DNA of the CDR3 is TGTGCCAGCAGCTTAGGGAACCGGGAGACCCAGTACTTC.

This chain joins TRBV4-2 and TRBJ1-6, with D hard to call. This CDR3 contains 16 residues. Germline V CDR1 and CDR2: LGHNA, YNFKEQ. Trimming left V 0 bases short and J 8 bases short, with 14 bases between. CDR3 nucleotides: TGTGCCAGCAGCCAAGACGGGATCCGGGGTCATTCACCCCTCCACTTT. Encoded protein: CASSQDGIRGHSPLHF.

This clonotype was observed a handful of times. V usage is TRBV4-3 and J usage is TRBJ2-7; 9 bases fit TRBD2. Germline assignment: CDR1 LGHNA and CDR2 YSLEER. The CDR3 contains 14 residues. Unmatched junction bases numbered 4, after V lost 1 base and J lost 6 bases. The CDR3 nucleotides read TGCGCCAGCAGCCAAGCGGGACTAGCCTCCGAGCAGTACTTC. Translating it yields CASSQAGLASEQYF.

V gene TRBV7-9 combines with J gene TRBJ2-3; possibly TRBD2 for D (6 bases). V was cut by 0 bases and J by 7 bases, with 8 bases left in between. Germline V gene lookup returns CDR1 SEHNR and CDR2 FQNEAQ (reference sequence). The CDR3 has 13 amino acids. DNA of the CDR3: TGTGCCAGCAGCTTAGCGGAGGGAAATACGCAGTATTTT. Amino acid sequence: CASSLAEGNTQYF. Filled out from reference TRBV7-9 and TRBJ2-3, the complete variable domain reads DTGVSQNPRHKITKRGQNVTFRCDPISEHNRLYWYRQTLGQGPEFLTYFQNEAQLEKSRLLSDRFSAERPKGSFSTLEIQRTEQGDSAMYLCASSLAEGNTQYFGPGTRLTVL.

This clonotype was observed a handful of times. One junction end does not reproduce the germline sequence, and a read error may be involved. V is TRBV6-2 or TRBV6-3 and J is TRBJ2-7, with D tentatively TRBD2 (6 bases). Germline V gene data show CDR1 as MNHEY and CDR2 as SVGEGT. This CDR3 contains 11 residues. The DNA for the CDR3 is TGTGCCAGCAGTTACCCGTCGGGAGCACACTTC. Protein product: CASSYPSGAHF.

The gene calls are TRBV3-1 and TRBJ2-5; D perhaps matches TRBD2 (5 bases). There are 16 residues in the CDR3. With 0 bases removed from V and 5 bases from J, the gap between germline ends came to 16 bases. Germline V gene data show CDR1 as LGHDT and CDR2 as YNNKEL (reference sequence). The CDR3 loop reads CASSQDLALAAETQYF. DNA for the CDR3: TGTGCCAGCAGCCAAGATCTGGCCCTAGCTGCGGAGACCCAGTACTTC.

The genes are TRBV2 and TRBJ2-6; perhaps TRBD2 as D (5 bases). The germline gives CDR1 SNHLY, CDR2 FYNNEI. The CDR3 has 16 amino acids. The V end was cut by 6 bases, the J end by 5 bases, with 17 bases between. CDR3 region: CASRTVGGFRANVLTF. DNA of the CDR3: TGTGCCAGCAGGACGGTAGGAGGATTTAGGGCCAACGTCCTGACTTTC.

This rearrangement joins TRBV7-6 to TRBJ2-6; tentatively, D is TRBD2 (6 bases). The germline gives CDR1 SGHVS, CDR2 FNYEAQ. CDR3 length: 14 residues. Trimming stripped 7 bases from V and 1 base from J, with 8 bases between. For the CDR3, the DNA is TGTGCCAGCACCGCGGGGTCTGGGGCCAACGTCCTGACTTTC. Translation gives CASTAGSGANVLTF.

This rearrangement joins TRBV11-2 to TRBJ2-5; perhaps D is TRBD1 or TRBD2 (6 bases each). Per germline, CDR1 SGHAT and CDR2 FQNNGV. CDR3 length equals 15 residues. V was clipped by 1 base and J by 6 bases, with 15 bases between them. Here the CDR3 DNA reads TGTGCCAGCAGCTTAGCAGGAGGGGGTGGACAGACCCAGTACTTC. It translates to CASSLAGGGGQTQYF.

This chain connects TRBV2 to TRBJ1-1, with D unclear. The CDR3 sequence is 14 residues long. The V and J ends lost 6 bases and 1 base respectively, with 12 bases between them. CDR1 is SNHLY and CDR2 is FYNNEI in the germline V gene. CDR3 sequence reads: CASRLGPTNTEAFF. CDR3 coding DNA: TGTGCCAGCAGGTTAGGGCCCACGAACACTGAAGCTTTCTTT.

This clonotype has a handful of counts. The rearrangement uses TRBV20-1 and TRBJ2-1; TRBD2 matches 13 bases. Germline CDR1 reads DFQATT; CDR2 reads SNEGSKA (reference sequence). CDR3 length: 14 residues. The ends lost 4 bases at V and 6 bases at J; junction bases unmatched: 3. CDR3 residues: CSATTSGGANEQFF. Written as DNA, the CDR3 is TGCAGTGCTACTACTAGCGGGGGGGCCAATGAGCAGTTCTTC.

This clonotype was seen only a few times. V and J are TRBV7-2 and TRBJ2-5, with no clear D. V was pared by 1 base and J by 2 bases, with 11 bases between. The CDR3 is made up of 15 amino acids. Germline values: CDR1 SGHTA, CDR2 FQGNSA. The CDR3 bases are TGTGCCAGCAGCTTAGTCTGGTCAACACAAGAGACCCAGTACTTC. Protein: CASSLVWSTQETQYF.

This clonotype occurred many times. This sequence joins TRBV7-9 and TRBJ1-3; 8 positions agree with TRBD1. Germline V gene data show CDR1 as SEHNR and CDR2 as FQNEAQ (reference sequence). The CDR3 sequence is 14 residues long. V lost 5 bases, J lost 0 bases, and 0 bases stayed unmatched. The CDR3 DNA follows: TGTGCCAGCAGCACAGGGGGCTCTGGAAACACCATATATTTT. Translation gives CASSTGGSGNTIYF.

V usage is TRBV20-1 and J usage is TRBJ1-4; no definite D call. CDR1 and CDR2 (germline): DFQATT, SNEGSKA (reference sequence). V gave up 3 bases and J gave up 2 bases, with 4 bases separating them. This CDR3 region has 12 residues. CDR3 in amino acids: CSASRTNEKLFF. CDR3 bases: TGCAGTGCTAGCAGGACTAATGAAAAACTGTTTTTT.

The chain combines TRBV12-3 or TRBV12-4 with TRBJ2-2, with 9 positions matching TRBD1. V lost 3 bases, J lost 3 bases, and 2 bases stayed unmatched. This CDR3 is 15 amino acids long. The CDR3 nucleotides read TGTGCCAGCAGTTTGGGGACAGGGTACACCGGGGAGCTGTTTTTT. Protein product: CASSLGTGYTGELFF.

The chain couples TRBV12-3 or TRBV12-4 to TRBJ1-5; TRBD1 might be the D (5 bases). The CDR3 sequence is 13 residues long. V lost 5 bases and J lost 6, with 11 bases in between. The CDR3 here is CASSGSGSQPQHF. CDR3 coding DNA: TGTGCCAGCAGTGGATCAGGGAGTCAGCCCCAGCATTTT.

In its sample, this clonotype was seen a few times. The rearrangement joins TRBV6-1 to TRBJ2-3; 9 nucleotides match TRBD1. The V gene end was trimmed by 3 bases and the J gene end by 7 bases; junction bases not matched to a gene: 11. CDR3 length: 16 amino acids. Germline CDR1 and CDR2: MNHNS and SASEGT. The CDR3 loop reads CASSEPGQGNSHTQYF. CDR3 nucleotides: TGTGCCAGCAGTGAGCCTGGACAGGGGAATTCCCATACGCAGTATTTT.

This clonotype was seen once. The rearrangement uses TRBV10-3 and TRBJ1-3, with TRBD1 as a possible D gene (6 bases). The CDR3 covers 14 residues. CDR1 is ENHRY, CDR2 SYGVKD, per germline. Trimming pared 3 bases from V and 1 base from J, leaving 7 bases between. This CDR3 reads CAISDRGSGNTIYF. The CDR3 DNA reads TGTGCCATCAGTGATAGGGGGTCTGGAAACACCATATATTTT.

DNA for the CDR3: TGTGCCAGCAGCCAAGTAGGCGTCAAGAACTATGGCTACACCTTC. This codes for CASSQVGVKNYGYTF. This chain connects TRBV4-2 to TRBJ1-2; D not certain. This CDR3 contains 15 residues. V lost 1 base, J lost 2 bases, and 11 bases lay in between. Germline V gene data show CDR1 as LGHNA and CDR2 as YNFKEQ.